The clone carrying this TCR beta chain was seen more than once but under ten times. This CDR3 comprises 15 residues. V was cut by 0 bases and J by 2 bases, with 5 bases left in between. The germline gives CDR1 SGHTA, CDR2 FQGTGA. The data stem from a study of blood T cell repertoires in COVID-19. Per the study methods: It was from reference gene primer amplification that nucleated cell counts were estimated. Data came from immunoSEQ multiplex PCR; TCRdb stores just in-frame clones and leaves some out. D and trimming come from the DNA, and the V and J calls and clone size come from that table. The sample shows about 200,000 clones, less than 85% of them seen only once.

This clonotype originated in a woman older than 75 with COVID-19, enrolled during active disease. The sequencing input was peripheral blood. The gene calls are TRBV7-3 and TRBJ2-6; D is unresolved. CDR3 DNA sequence: TGTGCCAGCAGCTTAACTAGAGCTGGGGCCAACGTCCTGACTTTC. Its translation is CASSLTRAGANVLTF. The variable domain in full, completed from reference TRBV7-3 and TRBJ2-6, reads GAGVSQTPSNKVTEKGKYVELRCDPISGHTALYWYRQSLGQGPEFLIYFQGTGAADDSGLPNDRFFAVRPEGSVSTLKIQRTERGDSAVYLCASSLTRAGANVLTFGAGSRLTVL.